These 21 T cell receptor beta chains were sequenced from one sample in a study of CD8 T cells in Susac syndrome. RNA was extracted with the RNeasy kit, and a quantity of roughly 0.45 to 1 ug was reverse transcribed using random hexamers. TCRdb fed the immunoSEQ multiplex PCR reads into MiXCR, producing one record per CDR3 protein. Here the sample spans about 200,000 distinct CDR3 sequences, 95% being singletons. The sample consisted of CD4+ T cells from PBMCs. The receptor source for this set is a human donor in good health.

The chain has TRBV20-1 and TRBJ1-1; D not certain. V was pared by 3 bases and J by 3 bases, with 14 bases between. This CDR3 region has 14 residues. Germline V gene lookup returns CDR1 DFQATT and CDR2 SNEGSKA (reference sequence). The CDR3 DNA sequence: TGCAGTGCTAGTTCCGGGTTTCGCGACACTGAAGCTTTCTTT. Amino acid sequence: CSASSGFRDTEAFF.

This sequence joins TRBV6-4 and TRBJ2-1; 7 nucleotides line up with TRBD2. The CDR3 sequence is 13 residues long. Germline V gives CDR1 MRHNA, CDR2 SNTAGT. The CDR3 region has the DNA TGTGCGAGCGGGCGGGGGACCAACAATGAGCAGTTCTTC. Its translation: CASGRGTNNEQFF.

This chain connects TRBV5-1 to TRBJ1-6, with TRBD1 identical over 7 bases. CDR3 length: 14 amino acids. Germline values: CDR1 SGHRS, CDR2 YFSETQ. With 4 bases clipped from V and 7 bases from J, the junction kept 5 bases outside the gene matches. CDR3 loop: CASSPGTENSPLHF. Written as DNA, the CDR3 is TGCGCCAGCAGCCCCGGGACAGAAAATTCACCCCTCCACTTT. Full variable domain (missing parts from reference TRBV5-1 and TRBJ1-6): KAGVTQTPRYLIKTRGQQVTLSCSPISGHRSVSWYQQTPGQGLQFLFEYFSETQRNKGNFPGRFSGRQFSNSRSEMNVSTLELGDSALYLCASSPGTENSPLHFGNGTRLTVT.

V and J are TRBV20-1 and TRBJ2-1; D is possibly TRBD2 (6 bases). Germline CDR1 DFQATT, CDR2 SNEGSKA (reference sequence). Trimming left V 2 bases short and J 8 bases short, with 13 bases between. The CDR3 has 13 residues. DNA of the CDR3: TGCAGTGCTAGAAAAGGAGGGCTCGATGAGCAGTTCTTC. Protein: CSARKGGLDEQFF.

The rearrangement uses TRBV2 and TRBJ1-2; no reliable D call. This CDR3 region has 14 residues. The V end was cut by 4 bases, the J end by 8 bases, with 17 bases between. Germline CDR1 is SNHLY and CDR2 is FYNNEI. CDR3 amino acids: CASSGYGVSGGYTF. The CDR3 nucleotides read TGTGCCAGCAGTGGATACGGCGTATCGGGAGGCTACACCTTC.

The chain recombines TRBV15 with TRBJ2-7; D not certain. The CDR3 has 13 residues. CDR1 and CDR2 from the germline V gene are LNHNV and YYDKDF (reference sequence). Trimming removed 1 base from V and 3 bases from J, with 7 bases in between. DNA of the CDR3: TGTGCCACCAGCAGAGGTAATCGCTACGAGCAGTACGTC. Residues: CATSRGNRYEQYV.

The chain couples TRBV6-5 to TRBJ2-3; D remains unclear. The CDR3 contains 14 residues. CDR1 is MNHEY, CDR2 SVGAGI, per germline. Trimming removed 4 bases at V and 2 bases at J, with 10 bases between. The CDR3 DNA sequence: TGTGCCAGCAGTTCTCACCGAACCACAGATACGCAGTATTTT. This encodes CASSSHRTTDTQYF.

This clonotype was seen more than once but under ten times. The CDR3 is CAWSSGRGTGYTF. In DNA, the CDR3 is TGTGCCTGGAGTTCAGGCCGAGGTACTGGCTACACCTTC. J is TRBJ1-2 and V is TRBV30; D remains ambiguous. CDR1 is GTSNPN, CDR2 SVGIG, per germline (reference sequence). Trimming left V 2 bases short and J 7 bases short, with 14 bases between. This CDR3 has 13 residues.

The V and J genes are TRBV29-1 and TRBJ2-5, with 8 bases matching TRBD1. V shed 7 bases and J 5 bases; nucleotides not matched to a gene: 9. This CDR3 comprises 13 residues. Germline V gene lookup returns CDR1 SQVTM and CDR2 ANQGSEA. CDR3 in amino acids: CSGRTGLGETQYF. CDR3 in DNA: TGCAGCGGTAGGACAGGGTTGGGGGAGACCCAGTACTTC.

This chain connects TRBV29-1 to TRBJ2-1, with D maybe TRBD1 (5 bases). Trimming cost V 2 bases and J 15 bases, with 17 bases left between them. Looked up from germline, CDR1 is SQVTM and CDR2 is ANQGSEA. The CDR3 is 12 residues long. The CDR3: CSVEQRQPGPFF. DNA of the CDR3: TGCAGCGTTGAACAGAGACAGCCGGGTCCGTTCTTC.

The rearrangement uses TRBV25-1 and TRBJ1-1, with TRBD1 matching over 8 bases. The CDR3 runs 13 residues. V shed 6 bases, J shed 4 bases, and the junction held 4 bases outside the gene matches. The germline V gene has CDR1 MGHDK and CDR2 SYGVNS. The CDR3 nucleotides are TGTGCCAGCAGGGCAGGGGGCGGCACTGAAGCTTTCTTT. This gives the protein CASRAGGGTEAFF.

The chain couples TRBV12-3 or TRBV12-4 to TRBJ2-4; 8 bases match TRBD1. Trimming took 3 bases from V and 0 from J; bases not matched to a gene: 1. This CDR3 is built from 15 residues. The CDR3 sequence is CASSFRGPAKNIQYF. CDR3 coding DNA: TGTGCCAGCAGTTTCAGGGGGCCAGCCAAAAACATTCAGTACTTC.

The chain uses TRBV28 and TRBJ2-5, with D possibly matching TRBD2 (5 bases). V shed 8 bases and J shed 5 bases, with 18 bases lying between them. Per the germline V gene, CDR1 is MDHEN and CDR2 is SYDVKM. The CDR3 extends over 14 amino acids. The CDR3 protein is CASGIPGEYETQYF. In DNA form, the CDR3 reads TGTGCCAGCGGAATCCCTGGGGAGTATGAGACCCAGTACTTC.

This clonotype came up a few times. The J gene is TRBJ2-2, the V gene TRBV9; 10 bases are a match to TRBD1. This CDR3 is 15 amino acids long. In germline, CDR1 is SGDLS, CDR2 YYNGEE. With 4 bases clipped from V and 3 bases from J, the junction kept 3 bases outside the gene matches. CDR3 DNA sequence: TGTGCCAGCAGCTTGGGGACAGGGGACACCGGGGAGCTGTTTTTT. This codes for CASSLGTGDTGELFF.

The J gene is TRBJ1-2, the V gene TRBV20-1, with D perhaps TRBD1 (6 bases). CDR1 and CDR2 (germline): DFQATT, SNEGSKA (reference sequence). The V end lost 3 bases, the J end lost 8 bases, and 16 bases lay between the germline ends. The CDR3 has 13 residues. The CDR3 DNA sequence: TGCAGTGCTAGCTGGCGGGAAGGGGGAGGCTACACCTTC. It specifies CSASWREGGGYTF.

This sequence joins TRBV29-1 and TRBJ2-3; TRBD2 matches at 9 bases. Germline assignment: CDR1 SQVTM and CDR2 ANQGSEA. Trimming removed 4 bases from V and 0 bases from J; junction bases left unmatched: 2. The CDR3 has 14 residues. As DNA, the CDR3 is TGCAGCGTTGCTGGACTAGCGAGCACAGATACGCAGTATTTT. Translation gives CSVAGLASTDTQYF.

This clonotype was seen a single time. The gene calls are TRBV5-1 and TRBJ2-1; TRBD1 agrees at 8 bases. The end of the DNA aligns better with TRBJ2-7, so the J call may be wrong. This CDR3 has 14 amino acids. Germline V gene sequence: CDR1 SGHRS, CDR2 YFSETQ. Here the CDR3 DNA reads TGCGCCAGCAGCTTCGGCGGACAGGGTTCGGAGCAGTACTTC. Its translation is CASSFGGQGSEQYF.

This chain uses TRBV27 with TRBJ2-2; 7 bases agree with TRBD1. The V gene's germline CDR1 is MNHEY and CDR2 SMNVEV (reference sequence). V shed 9 bases and J 2 bases; nucleotides not matched to a gene: 3. The CDR3 length is 13 residues. The CDR3 DNA reads TGTGCCAGAAGGACAGGTAACACCGGGGAGCTGTTTTTT. It is translated as CARRTGNTGELFF.

This chain uses TRBV20-1 with TRBJ2-1, with 8 bases aligning to TRBD2. V trimming: 5 bases; J trimming: 6 bases; junction bases outside the gene matches: 12. The CDR3 spans 15 residues. Germline V gene lookup returns CDR1 DFQATT and CDR2 SNEGSKA (reference sequence). CDR3 region: CSAGPPAGGFNEQFF. The CDR3 DNA reads TGCAGTGCTGGACCCCCGGCGGGGGGCTTCAATGAGCAGTTCTTC.

The rearrangement joins TRBV4-1 to TRBJ1-2; 9 positions agree with TRBD1. This CDR3 has 17 amino acids. V was clipped by 4 bases and J by 4 bases; unmatched bases: 13. CDR1 MGHRA and CDR2 YSYEKL come from the germline V gene. CDR3 region: CASSRSPGTGLSYGYTF. The DNA of the CDR3 is TGCGCCAGCAGCCGGTCCCCGGGGACAGGGCTCAGCTATGGCTACACCTTC.

V is TRBV9 and J is TRBJ2-1; 14 bases align to TRBD2. The germline V gene has CDR1 SGDLS and CDR2 YYNGEE. CDR3 length: 16 amino acids. Germline trimming cut 1 base from V and 9 bases from J; bases unmatched to any gene: 6. The CDR3 region is CASSVSGTSGSGEQFF. For the CDR3, the DNA is TGTGCCAGCAGCGTATCAGGGACTAGCGGGAGTGGTGAGCAGTTCTTC.